The 6 T cell receptor beta chains presented below share a single source sample, sequenced in a study of STAT5B mutations in CD4+ large granular lymphocyte leukemia. Method: immunoSEQ multiplex PCR; TCRdb's copy keeps in-frame clones and lacks some. Counted here are around 30,000 clones, approximately 74% occurring once; the ten biggest clones make up 0.29%. Sequenced sample: CD4+ T cells from blood buffy coats. These receptors were obtained from a human donor in good health.

V usage is TRBV5-1 and J usage is TRBJ2-3; the match to TRBD2 covers 11 bases. The CDR3 is 18 residues long. Germline lookup yields CDR1 SGHRS and CDR2 YFSETQ. The junction had 8 bases not matched to a gene; V was cut back by 1 base and J by 1 base. The CDR3 loop is CASSLTFGTSGGTDTQYF. The CDR3 DNA is TGCGCCAGCAGCTTGACGTTCGGGACTAGCGGAGGCACAGATACGCAGTATTTT.

This chain uses TRBV5-4 with TRBJ2-4, with 9 bases fitting TRBD1. J gave up 0 bases and V 4 bases, and 8 bases lay outside the gene matches. This CDR3 spans 17 amino acids. The germline CDR1 and CDR2 sequences are SGHNT and YYREEE (reference sequence). The chain's CDR3 is CASSAGDRVGAKNIQYF. DNA of the CDR3: TGTGCCAGCAGCGCAGGGGACAGGGTTGGAGCCAAAAACATTCAGTACTTC. The full variable domain, its missing parts supplied by reference TRBV5-4 and TRBJ2-4, is ETGVTQSPTHLIKTRGQQVTLRCSSQSGHNTVSWYQQALGQGPQFIFQYYREEENGRGNFPPRFSGLQFPNYSSELNVNALELDDSALYLCASSAGDRVGAKNIQYFGAGTRLSVL.

For this clone: The germline gene is not matched at one end of the junction; a read error may be the cause. Other DNA sequences in this specimen translate into the identical CDR3. In nucleotides, the CDR3 is TGTGCCAGCAACTGGGAAGGGGGGAACACCGGGGAACTGTTTTTT. Translation gives CASNWEGGNTGELFF. The chain recombines TRBV5-4 with TRBJ2-2; D might be TRBD1 or TRBD2, each matching 6 bases. Germline V gene sequence: CDR1 SGHNT, CDR2 YYREEE (reference sequence). CDR3 length: 15 amino acids.

Turning to this clone: One end of the junction varies from germline; a read error may be responsible. The chain couples TRBV9 to TRBJ1-3; D gene uncertain. Germline CDR1 and CDR2: SGDLS and YYNGEE. CDR3 length: 12 residues. This chain's CDR3 is CASSVGDFPTHF. The CDR3 bases are TGTGCCAGCAGCGTAGGTGACTTCCCGACACATTTT.

The chain is built from TRBV7-2 and TRBJ2-2; D is unresolved. The CDR3 loop spans 15 amino acids. V dropped 1 base and J dropped 1 base, with 7 bases sitting between them. The germline V gene has CDR1 SGHTA and CDR2 FQGNSA. CDR3 in DNA: TGTGCCAGCAGCTTAGGGCTGAGGAACACCGGGGAGCTGTTTTTT. This sequence encodes CASSLGLRNTGELFF.

The chain is built from TRBV7-2 and TRBJ2-7; 12 bases are shared with TRBD2. The CDR3 has 15 residues. Germline trimming cut 5 bases from V and 3 bases from J; bases unmatched to any gene: 5. Germline V CDR1 and CDR2: SGHTA, FQGNSA. As DNA, the CDR3 is TGTGCCAGCAGCATACTAGCGGGAGGAAACTACGAGCAGTACTTC. The encoded protein is CASSILAGGNYEQYF.